This is a list of T cell receptor beta chains from one sample in a study of blood T cell repertoires in COVID-19. The data were produced by immunoSEQ multiplex PCR, yet TCRdb's version contains in-frame clones alone and is incomplete. Seen here are just under 85,000 clones, 83% observed once, and the top ten hold more than 15%. The source material was peripheral blood. The receptors here all came from an older woman with acute or convalescent COVID-19. CDR3s include the opening cysteine and the closing phenylalanine or tryptophan. D genes are given only for firm matches. Clone size is stated in some rows and not others, as once, few, many or a class when expanded.

clone_size: NA
j_call: TRBJ1-2
v_call: TRBV6-5
d_call: TRBD1
cdr3_aa: CASSDRGLNYGYTF
cdr3_nt: TGTGCCAGCAGCGACAGGGGGCTTAACTATGGCTACACCTTC

clone_size: few
j_call: TRBJ1-1
v_call: TRBV9
d_call: TRBD1
cdr3_aa: CASSAGAGTGGTEAFF
cdr3_nt: TGTGCCAGCAGCGCAGGAGCCGGGACAGGGGGGACTGAAGCTTTCTTT

clone_size: NA
j_call: TRBJ2-1
v_call: TRBV5-1
d_call: TRBD2
cdr3_aa: CASSLQGGGRGNEQFF
cdr3_nt: TGCGCCAGCAGCTTGCAGGGTGGCGGGAGAGGGAATGAGCAGTTCTTC

clone_size: NA
j_call: TRBJ2-1
v_call: TRBV5-1
d_call: TRBD2
cdr3_aa: CASRRELAGAYNEQFF
cdr3_nt: TGCGCCAGCCGCAGAGAACTAGCGGGCGCCTACAATGAGCAGTTCTTC

clone_size: once
j_call: TRBJ1-1
v_call: TRBV30
d_call: NA
cdr3_aa: CAWSVGGETEAFF
cdr3_nt: TGTGCCTGGAGTGTGGGGGGGGAAACTGAAGCTTTCTTT

clone_size: NA
j_call: TRBJ2-3
v_call: TRBV10-3
d_call: NA
cdr3_aa: CAIGESTDTQYF
cdr3_nt: TGTGCCATCGGGGAGAGCACAGATACGCAGTATTTT

clone_size: NA
j_call: TRBJ2-3
v_call: TRBV11-3
d_call: NA
cdr3_aa: CASSLVGLDTQYF
cdr3_nt: TGTGCCAGCAGCTTAGTGGGGCTAGATACGCAGTATTTT

clone_size: once
j_call: TRBJ1-2
v_call: TRBV5-1
d_call: NA
cdr3_aa: CASSPLQGAGYGYTF
cdr3_nt: TGCGCCAGCAGCCCACTACAGGGAGCTGGGTATGGCTACACCTTC

clone_size: NA
j_call: TRBJ1-2
v_call: TRBV29-1
d_call: NA
cdr3_aa: CSVGAPRGYTF
cdr3_nt: TGCAGCGTTGGGGCCCCCCGGGGCTACACCTTC

clone_size: NA
j_call: TRBJ2-7
v_call: TRBV7-9
d_call: TRBD2
cdr3_aa: CASSLGETSGNYEQYF
cdr3_nt: TGTGCCAGCAGCTTAGGGGAGACTAGCGGAAACTACGAGCAGTACTTC

clone_size: NA
j_call: TRBJ2-5
v_call: TRBV5-1
d_call: TRBD1
cdr3_aa: CASSLAGTGQETQYF
cdr3_nt: TGCGCCAGCAGCTTGGCCGGGACAGGGCAAGAGACCCAGTACTTC

clone_size: NA
j_call: TRBJ1-4
v_call: TRBV6-4
d_call: NA
cdr3_aa: CASSHPREPRGEKLFF
cdr3_nt: TGTGCCAGCAGTCACCCCCGAGAACCTCGGGGTGAAAAACTGTTTTTT

clone_size: NA
j_call: TRBJ2-2
v_call: TRBV6-5
d_call: TRBD1
cdr3_aa: CASRLGTGNTGELFF
cdr3_nt: TGTGCCAGCAGACTAGGGACAGGGAACACCGGGGAGCTGTTTTTT

clone_size: few
j_call: TRBJ2-5
v_call: TRBV4-3
d_call: TRBD2
cdr3_aa: CATGSGGAGETQYF
cdr3_nt: TGCGCCACCGGTAGCGGGGGGGCCGGGGAGACCCAGTACTTC

clone_size: NA
j_call: TRBJ2-7
v_call: TRBV30
d_call: NA
cdr3_aa: CAWEQFSSYEQYF
cdr3_nt: TGTGCCTGGGAACAGTTTAGCTCCTACGAGCAGTACTTC

clone_size: NA
j_call: TRBJ1-5
v_call: TRBV5-5
d_call: NA
cdr3_aa: CASSLQGSNQPQHF
cdr3_nt: TGTGCCAGCAGCTTACAGGGCTCGAACCAGCCCCAGCATTTT

clone_size: NA
j_call: TRBJ1-6
v_call: TRBV9
d_call: NA
cdr3_aa: CASSVAVGDSNSPLHF
cdr3_nt: TGTGCCAGCAGCGTAGCGGTCGGGGATTCAAATTCACCCCTCCACTTT

clone_size: NA
j_call: TRBJ1-2
v_call: TRBV10-3
d_call: TRBD1
cdr3_aa: CAISAGTEYGYTF
cdr3_nt: TGTGCCATCAGTGCGGGGACAGAGTATGGCTACACCTTC

clone_size: NA
j_call: TRBJ2-1
v_call: TRBV7-2
d_call: TRBD2
cdr3_aa: CASSPRLAGAEGYNEQFF
cdr3_nt: TGTGCCAGCAGCCCCAGACTAGCGGGAGCAGAGGGCTACAATGAGCAGTTCTTC

clone_size: NA
j_call: TRBJ1-2
v_call: TRBV6-1
d_call: NA
cdr3_aa: CASSDQAGDNNYGYTF
cdr3_nt: TGTGCCAGCAGTGATCAGGCGGGGGACAATAACTATGGCTACACCTTC

clone_size: NA
j_call: TRBJ1-2
v_call: TRBV30
d_call: NA
cdr3_aa: CAWTTDILYGYTF
cdr3_nt: TGTGCCTGGACCACAGATATCCTTTATGGCTACACCTTC